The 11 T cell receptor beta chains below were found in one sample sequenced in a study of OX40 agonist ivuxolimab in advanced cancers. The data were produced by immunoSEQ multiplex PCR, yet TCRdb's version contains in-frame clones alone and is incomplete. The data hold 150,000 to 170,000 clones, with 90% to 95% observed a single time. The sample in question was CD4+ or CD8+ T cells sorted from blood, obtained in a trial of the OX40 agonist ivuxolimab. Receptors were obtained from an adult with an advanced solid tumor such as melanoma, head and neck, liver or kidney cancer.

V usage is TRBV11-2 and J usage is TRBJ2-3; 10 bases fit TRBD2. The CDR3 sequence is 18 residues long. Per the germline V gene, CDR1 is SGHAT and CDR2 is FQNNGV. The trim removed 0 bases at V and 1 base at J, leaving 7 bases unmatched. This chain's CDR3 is CASSLDHVGTSGTDTQYF. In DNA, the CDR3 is TGTGCCAGCAGCTTAGATCACGTAGGGACTAGCGGCACAGATACGCAGTATTTT.

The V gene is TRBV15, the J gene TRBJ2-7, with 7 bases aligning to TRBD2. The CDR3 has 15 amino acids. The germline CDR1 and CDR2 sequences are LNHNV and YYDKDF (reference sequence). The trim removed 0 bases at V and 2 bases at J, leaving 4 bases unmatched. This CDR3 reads CATSRDRSGTYEQYF. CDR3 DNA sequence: TGTGCCACCAGCAGAGATCGGAGCGGGACCTACGAGCAGTACTTC.

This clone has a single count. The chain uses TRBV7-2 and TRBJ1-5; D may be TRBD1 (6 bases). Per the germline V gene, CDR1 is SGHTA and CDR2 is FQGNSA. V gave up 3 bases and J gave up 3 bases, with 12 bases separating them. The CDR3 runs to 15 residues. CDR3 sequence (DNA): TGTGCCAGCAGCTTCTCAAGACAGGTCAATCAGCCCCAGCATTTT. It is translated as CASSFSRQVNQPQHF.

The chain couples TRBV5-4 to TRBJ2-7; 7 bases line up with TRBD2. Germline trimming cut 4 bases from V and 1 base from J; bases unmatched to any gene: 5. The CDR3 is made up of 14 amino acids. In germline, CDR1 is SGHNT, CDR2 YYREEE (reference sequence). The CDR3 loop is CASSRLGGSYEQYF. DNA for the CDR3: TGTGCCAGCAGCCGCCTCGGGGGGTCCTACGAGCAGTACTTC.

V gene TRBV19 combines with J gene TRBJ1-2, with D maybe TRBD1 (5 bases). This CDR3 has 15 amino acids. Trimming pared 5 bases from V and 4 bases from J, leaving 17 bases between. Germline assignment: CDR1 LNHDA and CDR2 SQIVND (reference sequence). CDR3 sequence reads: CASSLMGPGSYGYTF. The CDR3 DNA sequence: TGTGCCAGTAGTCTCATGGGCCCAGGGTCCTATGGCTACACCTTC.

CDR3 DNA: TGCAGCGGGTGGGGACAGGTGAACACTGAAGCTTTCTTT. Protein product: CSGWGQVNTEAFF. The chain carries TRBV29-1 and TRBJ1-1; 8 nucleotides align to TRBD1. This CDR3 contains 13 residues. Germline assignment: CDR1 SQVTM and CDR2 ANQGSEA. V lost 7 bases, J lost 0 bases, and 4 bases stayed unmatched.

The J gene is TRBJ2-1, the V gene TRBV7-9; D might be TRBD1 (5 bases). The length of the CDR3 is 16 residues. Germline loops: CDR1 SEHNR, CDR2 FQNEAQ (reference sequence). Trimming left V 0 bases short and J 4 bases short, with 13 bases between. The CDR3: CASSLAGQVVYNEQFF. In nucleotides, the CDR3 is TGTGCCAGCAGCTTAGCGGGGCAGGTAGTTTACAATGAGCAGTTCTTC.

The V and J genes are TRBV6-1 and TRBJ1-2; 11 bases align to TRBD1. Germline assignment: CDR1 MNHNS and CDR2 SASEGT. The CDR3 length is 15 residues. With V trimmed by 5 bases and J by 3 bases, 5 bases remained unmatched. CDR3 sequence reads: CASSIRDRGDYGYTF. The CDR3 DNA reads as TGTGCCAGCAGTATAAGGGACAGGGGGGACTATGGCTACACCTTC.

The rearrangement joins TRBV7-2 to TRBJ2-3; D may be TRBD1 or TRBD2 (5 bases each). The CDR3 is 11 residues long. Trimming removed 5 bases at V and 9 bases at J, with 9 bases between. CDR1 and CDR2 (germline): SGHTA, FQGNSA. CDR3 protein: CASSRWGTQYF. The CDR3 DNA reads TGTGCCAGCAGCCGCTGGGGGACGCAGTATTTT.

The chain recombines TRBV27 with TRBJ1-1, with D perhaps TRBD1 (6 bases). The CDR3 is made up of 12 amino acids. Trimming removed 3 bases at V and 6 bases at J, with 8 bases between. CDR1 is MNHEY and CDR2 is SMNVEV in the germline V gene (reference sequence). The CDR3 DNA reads TGTGCCAGCAGTTTGAGGGGGTCTGAAGCTTTCTTT. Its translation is CASSLRGSEAFF.

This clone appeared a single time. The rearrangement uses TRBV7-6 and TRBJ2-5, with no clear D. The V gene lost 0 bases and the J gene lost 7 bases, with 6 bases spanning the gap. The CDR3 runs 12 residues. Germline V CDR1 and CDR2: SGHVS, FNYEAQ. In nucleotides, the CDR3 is TGTGCCAGCAGCTTAGCTTCGGGGACCCAGTACTTC. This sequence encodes CASSLASGTQYF. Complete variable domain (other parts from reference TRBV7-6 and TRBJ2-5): GAGVSQSPRYKVTKRGQDVALRCDPISGHVSLYWYRQALGQGPEFLTYFNYEAQQDKSGLPNDRFSAERPEGSISTLTIQRTEQRDSAMYRCASSLASGTQYFGPGTRLLVL.